This entry concerns a single T cell receptor beta chain. The data originate from a study of PD-L1 blockade in urothelial cancer. As for time point: pretreatment peripheral blood. The protocol was immunoSEQ multiplex PCR, while the TCRdb copy is restricted to in-frame clones and leaves out a portion. Of roughly 51,000 clones in the sample, roughly 84% were seen once. The sequencing used PBMCs, collected around atezolizumab (anti-PD-L1) treatment. The TCR originated in a man aged 55 to 69 with urothelial cancer.

The CDR3 region has the DNA TGTGCCAGCAGCCCCGAGGGCTCCTTAGCCAAAAACATTCAGTACTTC. It specifies CASSPEGSLAKNIQYF. The rearrangement links TRBV7-9 to TRBJ2-4; TRBD2 is a possible D gene (5 bases). The V and J ends lost 5 bases and 0 bases respectively, with 14 bases between them. This CDR3 spans 16 amino acids. Germline CDR1 and CDR2: SEHNR and FQNEAQ (reference sequence). The full variable domain, in which reference TRBV7-9 and TRBJ2-4 provide the parts outside the CDR3, is DTGVSQNPRHKITKRGQNVTFRCDPISEHNRLYWYRQTLGQGPEFLTYFQNEAQLEKSRLLSDRFSAERPKGSFSTLEIQRTEQGDSAMYLCASSPEGSLAKNIQYFGAGTRLSVL.